This T cell receptor (beta chain) came from a study of blood T cells in healthy people across ages. Study outcomes and limitations: Older age went with lower TCR beta diversity per million T cells, in a roughly linear way.

Next came a second PCR, run for roughly 6 to 11 cycles, which used a sample-barcoded 5' primer along with a J-beta primer mix. In TCRdb, the 5' RACE reads were re-called with MiXCR into one record per CDR3 protein. The sample yields 1 million or so distinct CDR3 sequences, approximately 25% seen once. The CDR3 contains 12 residues. Germline-derived CDR1 and CDR2 are MDHEN and SYDVKM. Notes on this clonotype: The target antigen is unknown.

The data were also submitted as part of a second study, on T cells of mothers and their children. Per that paper: Mothers yielded over 8.5 million CDR3 reads, children about 3 million each.

V gene TRBV28 combines with J gene TRBJ2-5, with a tentative D call TRBD1 (5 bases). The J call may be wrong; the DNA end is better matched by TRBJ2-7. Sequenced input: blood. This clonotype was sampled from a girl between 2 and 10 years old in good health. CDR3 DNA sequence: TGTGCCAGCAGCGCAGGGATCCACGAGCAGTACTTC. This encodes CASSAGIHEQYF.